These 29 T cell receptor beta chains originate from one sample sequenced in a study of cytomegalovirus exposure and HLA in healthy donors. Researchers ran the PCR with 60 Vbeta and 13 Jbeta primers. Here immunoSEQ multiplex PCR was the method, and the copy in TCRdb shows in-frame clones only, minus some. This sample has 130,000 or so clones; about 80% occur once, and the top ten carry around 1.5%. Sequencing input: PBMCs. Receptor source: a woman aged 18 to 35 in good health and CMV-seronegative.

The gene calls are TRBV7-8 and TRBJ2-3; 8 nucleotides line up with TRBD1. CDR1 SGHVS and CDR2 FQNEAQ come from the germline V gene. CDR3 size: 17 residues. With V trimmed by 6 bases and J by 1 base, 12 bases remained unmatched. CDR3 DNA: TGTGCCAGCAGACCCCAATCAGGGGGCTGGGGCACAGATACGCAGTATTTT. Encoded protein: CASRPQSGGWGTDTQYF.

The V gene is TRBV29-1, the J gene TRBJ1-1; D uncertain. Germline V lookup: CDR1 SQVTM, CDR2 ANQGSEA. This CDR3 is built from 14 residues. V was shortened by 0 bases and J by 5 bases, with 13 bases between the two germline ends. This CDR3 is CSVEDMGRRTEAFF. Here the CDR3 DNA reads TGCAGCGTTGAAGATATGGGGAGGAGAACTGAAGCTTTCTTT.

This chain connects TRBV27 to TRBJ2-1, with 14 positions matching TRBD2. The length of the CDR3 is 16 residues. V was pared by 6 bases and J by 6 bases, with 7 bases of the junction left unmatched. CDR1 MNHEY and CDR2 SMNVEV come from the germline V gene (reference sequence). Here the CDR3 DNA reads TGTGCCAGCAGGACTCCGGGACTAGCGGGAGTCAATGAGCAGTTCTTC. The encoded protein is CASRTPGLAGVNEQFF.

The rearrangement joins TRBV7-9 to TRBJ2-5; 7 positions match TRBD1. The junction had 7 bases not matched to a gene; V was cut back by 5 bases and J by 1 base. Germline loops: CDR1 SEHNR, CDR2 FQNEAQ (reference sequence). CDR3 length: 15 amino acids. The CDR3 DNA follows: TGTGCCAGCAGCCGGGTGCCAGGGGGCCAAGAGACCCAGTACTTC. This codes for CASSRVPGGQETQYF.

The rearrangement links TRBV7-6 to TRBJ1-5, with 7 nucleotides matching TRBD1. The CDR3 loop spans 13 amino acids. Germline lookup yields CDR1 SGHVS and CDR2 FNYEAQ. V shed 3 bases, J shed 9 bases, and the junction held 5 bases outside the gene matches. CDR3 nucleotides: TGTGCCAGCAGCTTGACAGGGCTCGCGCCCCAGCATTTT. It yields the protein CASSLTGLAPQHF.

DNA for the CDR3: TGCGCCAGCAGCACTAGCGGGGGAACCGGGGATACGCAGTATTTT. It translates to CASSTSGGTGDTQYF. The chain links TRBV5-1 to TRBJ2-3; 11 positions agree with TRBD2. The germline V gene has CDR1 SGHRS and CDR2 YFSETQ. The CDR3 is 15 residues long. V trimming: 4 bases; J trimming: 6 bases; junction bases outside the gene matches: 7.

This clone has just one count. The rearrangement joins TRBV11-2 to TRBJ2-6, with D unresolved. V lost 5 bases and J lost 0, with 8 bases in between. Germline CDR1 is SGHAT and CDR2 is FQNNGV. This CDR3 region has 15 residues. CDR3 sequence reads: CASSPPLSGANVLTF. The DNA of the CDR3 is TGTGCCAGCAGCCCCCCCCTCTCTGGGGCCAACGTCCTGACTTTC.

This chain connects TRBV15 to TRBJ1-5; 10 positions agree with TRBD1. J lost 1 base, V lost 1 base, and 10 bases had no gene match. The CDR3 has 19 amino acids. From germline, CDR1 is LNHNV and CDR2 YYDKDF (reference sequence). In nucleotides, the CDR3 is TGTGCCACCAGCAGAGGTCCCAGTTGGGACAGGGGAAGCAATCAGCCCCAGCATTTT. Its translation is CATSRGPSWDRGSNQPQHF.

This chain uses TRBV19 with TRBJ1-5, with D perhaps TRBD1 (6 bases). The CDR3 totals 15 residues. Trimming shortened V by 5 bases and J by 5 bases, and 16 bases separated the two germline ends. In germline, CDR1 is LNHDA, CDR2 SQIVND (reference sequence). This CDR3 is CASSSIAGDHQPQHF. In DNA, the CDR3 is TGTGCCAGTAGTTCTATCGCAGGGGATCATCAGCCCCAGCATTTT.

CDR3 coding DNA: TGCGCCAGCAGCTTGGTGGCCCCCAGCGGGGGGTCCGAAGAGGAAGAGACCCAGTACTTC. Translating it yields CASSLVAPSGGSEEEETQYF. The rearrangement links TRBV5-1 to TRBJ2-5; TRBD2 matches 9 bases. This CDR3 is built from 20 residues. Trimming took 0 bases from V and 3 from J; bases not matched to a gene: 18. The V gene's germline CDR1 is SGHRS and CDR2 YFSETQ.

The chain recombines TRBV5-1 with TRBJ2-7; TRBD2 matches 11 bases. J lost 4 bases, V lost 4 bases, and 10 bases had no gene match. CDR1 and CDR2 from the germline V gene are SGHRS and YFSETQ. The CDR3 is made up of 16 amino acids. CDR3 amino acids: CASSKGLAAGLYEQYF. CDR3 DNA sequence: TGCGCCAGCAGCAAGGGACTAGCGGCGGGGCTATACGAGCAGTACTTC. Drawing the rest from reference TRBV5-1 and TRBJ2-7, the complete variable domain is KAGVTQTPRYLIKTRGQQVTLSCSPISGHRSVSWYQQTPGQGLQFLFEYFSETQRNKGNFPGRFSGRQFSNSRSEMNVSTLELGDSALYLCASSKGLAAGLYEQYFGPGTRLTVT.

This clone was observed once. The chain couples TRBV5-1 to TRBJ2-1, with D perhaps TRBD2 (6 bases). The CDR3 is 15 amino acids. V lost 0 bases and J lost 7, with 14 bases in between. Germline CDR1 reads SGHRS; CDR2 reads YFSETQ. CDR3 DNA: TGCGCCAGCAGCTTGGCCCCGGGAGCTCAAAATGAGCAGTTCTTC. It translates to CASSLAPGAQNEQFF.

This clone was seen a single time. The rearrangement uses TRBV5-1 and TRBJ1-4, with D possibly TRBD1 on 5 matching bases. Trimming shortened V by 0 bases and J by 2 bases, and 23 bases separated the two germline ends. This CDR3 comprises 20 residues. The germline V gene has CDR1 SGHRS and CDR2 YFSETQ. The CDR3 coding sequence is TGCGCCAGCAGCTTGGCCTATGGGAACAGGCCGACCCTCACTAATGAAAAACTGTTTTTT. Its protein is CASSLAYGNRPTLTNEKLFF.

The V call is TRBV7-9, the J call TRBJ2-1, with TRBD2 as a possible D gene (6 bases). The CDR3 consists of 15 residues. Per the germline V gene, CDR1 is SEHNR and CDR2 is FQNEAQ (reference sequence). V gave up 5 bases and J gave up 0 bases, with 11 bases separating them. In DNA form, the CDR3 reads TGTGCCAGCAGCGGCCTAGCGATCTCCTACAATGAGCAGTTCTTC. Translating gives CASSGLAISYNEQFF.

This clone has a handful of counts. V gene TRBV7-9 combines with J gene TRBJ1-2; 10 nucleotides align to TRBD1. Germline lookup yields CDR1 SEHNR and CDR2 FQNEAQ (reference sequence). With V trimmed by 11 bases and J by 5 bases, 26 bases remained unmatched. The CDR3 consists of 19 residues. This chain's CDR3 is CAGGEEPETGGFGGYGYTF. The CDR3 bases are TGTGCCGGGGGTGAAGAGCCGGAGACAGGGGGCTTCGGTGGGTATGGCTACACCTTC.

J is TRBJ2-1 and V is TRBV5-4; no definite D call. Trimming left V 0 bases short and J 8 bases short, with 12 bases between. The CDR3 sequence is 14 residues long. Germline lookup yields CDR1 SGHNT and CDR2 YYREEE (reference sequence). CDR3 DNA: TGTGCCAGCAGCTTGGAGAGCCTTGGTGATGAGCAGTTCTTC. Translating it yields CASSLESLGDEQFF.

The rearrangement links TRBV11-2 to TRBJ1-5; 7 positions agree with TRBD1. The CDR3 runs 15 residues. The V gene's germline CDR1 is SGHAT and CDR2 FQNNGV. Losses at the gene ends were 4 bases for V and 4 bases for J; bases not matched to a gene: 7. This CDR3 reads CASSSRQGGNQPQHF. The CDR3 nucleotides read TGTGCCAGCAGCTCCCGACAGGGTGGGAATCAGCCCCAGCATTTT.

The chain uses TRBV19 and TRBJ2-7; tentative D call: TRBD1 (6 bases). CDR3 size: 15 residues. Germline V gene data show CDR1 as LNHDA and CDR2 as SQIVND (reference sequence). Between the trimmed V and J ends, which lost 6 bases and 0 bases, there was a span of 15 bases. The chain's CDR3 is CASRGADRTSYEQYF. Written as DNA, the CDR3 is TGTGCCAGTAGGGGAGCAGACAGGACCTCCTACGAGCAGTACTTC.

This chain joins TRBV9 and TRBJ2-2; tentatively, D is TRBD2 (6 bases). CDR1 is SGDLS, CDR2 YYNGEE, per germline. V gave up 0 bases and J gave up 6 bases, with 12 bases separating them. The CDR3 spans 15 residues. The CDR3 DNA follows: TGTGCCAGCAGCGTAGGACTAGTAGGTTCCGGGGAGCTGTTTTTT. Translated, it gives CASSVGLVGSGELFF. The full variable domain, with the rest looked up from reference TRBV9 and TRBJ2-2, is DSGVTQTPKHLITATGQRVTLRCSPRSGDLSVYWYQQSLDQGLQFLIQYYNGEERAKGNILERFSAQQFPDLHSELNLSSLELGDSALYFCASSVGLVGSGELFFGEGSRLTVL.

For the CDR3, the DNA is TGTGCCAGCTCACCCGGACAGGGTACAGATACGCAGTATTTT. Amino acids: CASSPGQGTDTQYF. The chain is built from TRBV18 and TRBJ2-3; 8 bases are a match to TRBD1. The CDR3 sequence is 14 residues long. Germline V gene lookup returns CDR1 KGHSH and CDR2 LQKENI. The trim removed 3 bases at V and 3 bases at J, leaving 2 bases unmatched.

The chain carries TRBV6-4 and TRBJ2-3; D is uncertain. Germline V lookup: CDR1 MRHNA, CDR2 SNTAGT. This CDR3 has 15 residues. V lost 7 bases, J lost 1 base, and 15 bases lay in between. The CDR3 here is CASNWSPLGTDTQYF. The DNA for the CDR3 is TGTGCCAGCAACTGGAGCCCGCTGGGCACAGATACGCAGTATTTT.

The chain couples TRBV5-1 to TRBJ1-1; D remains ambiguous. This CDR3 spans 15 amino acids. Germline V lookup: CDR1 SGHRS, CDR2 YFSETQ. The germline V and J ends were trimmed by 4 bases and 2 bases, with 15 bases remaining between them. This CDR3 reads CASSGTTEANTEAFF. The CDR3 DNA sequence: TGCGCCAGCAGCGGAACTACGGAAGCAAACACTGAAGCTTTCTTT.

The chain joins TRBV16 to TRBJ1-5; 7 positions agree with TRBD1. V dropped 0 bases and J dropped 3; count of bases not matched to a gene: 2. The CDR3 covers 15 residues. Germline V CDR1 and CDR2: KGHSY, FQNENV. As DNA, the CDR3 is TGTGCCAGCAGCCAATCGGGACAGCCCAATCAGCCCCAGCATTTT. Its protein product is CASSQSGQPNQPQHF.

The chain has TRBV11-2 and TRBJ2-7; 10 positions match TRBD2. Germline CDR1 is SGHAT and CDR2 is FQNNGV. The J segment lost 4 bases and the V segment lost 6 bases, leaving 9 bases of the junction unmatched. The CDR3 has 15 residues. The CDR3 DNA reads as TGTGCCAGCAGACACGGGACTAGCGCCGAGTACGAGCAGTACTTC. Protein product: CASRHGTSAEYEQYF.

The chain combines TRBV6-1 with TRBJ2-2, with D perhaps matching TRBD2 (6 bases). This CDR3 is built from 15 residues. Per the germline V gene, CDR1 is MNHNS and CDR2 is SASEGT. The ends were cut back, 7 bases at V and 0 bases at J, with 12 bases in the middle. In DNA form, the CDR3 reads TGTGCCAGCACCCTAGCGACAGCGAACACCGGGGAGCTGTTTTTT. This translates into CASTLATANTGELFF.

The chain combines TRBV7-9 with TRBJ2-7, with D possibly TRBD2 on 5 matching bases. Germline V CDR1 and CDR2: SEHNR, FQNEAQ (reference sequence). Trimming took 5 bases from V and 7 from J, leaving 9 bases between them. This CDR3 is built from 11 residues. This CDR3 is CASSRELEQYF. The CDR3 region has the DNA TGTGCCAGCAGCCGGGAACTGGAGCAGTACTTC.

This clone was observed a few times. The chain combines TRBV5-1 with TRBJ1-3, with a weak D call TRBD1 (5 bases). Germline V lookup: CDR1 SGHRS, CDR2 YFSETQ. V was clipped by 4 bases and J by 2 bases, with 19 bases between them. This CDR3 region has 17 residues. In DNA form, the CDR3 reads TGCGCCAGCAGCCTCACCCCCGGGACTAGGGCTGGAAACACCATATATTTT. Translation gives CASSLTPGTRAGNTIYF.

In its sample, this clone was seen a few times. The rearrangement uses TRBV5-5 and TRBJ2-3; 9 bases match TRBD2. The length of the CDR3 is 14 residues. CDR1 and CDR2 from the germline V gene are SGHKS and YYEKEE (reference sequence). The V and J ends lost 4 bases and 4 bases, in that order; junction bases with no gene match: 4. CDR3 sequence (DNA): TGTGCCAGCAGCCTGACTAGCGGTGCAGATACGCAGTATTTT. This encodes CASSLTSGADTQYF.

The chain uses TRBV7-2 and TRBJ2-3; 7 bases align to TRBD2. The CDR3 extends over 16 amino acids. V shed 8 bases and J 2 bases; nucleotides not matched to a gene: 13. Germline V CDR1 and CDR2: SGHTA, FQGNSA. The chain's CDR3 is CASGKRPSGLTDTQYF. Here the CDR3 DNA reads TGTGCCAGCGGCAAACGTCCTAGCGGACTCACAGATACGCAGTATTTT.